A selection of T cell receptor beta chains follows, all from one sample in a study of cytomegalovirus exposure and HLA in healthy donors. Only in-frame clones appear in the TCRdb table, and some are missing; sequencing was by immunoSEQ multiplex PCR. The data show around 150,000 clones, approximately 70% seen once. Material for sequencing was PBMCs. All receptors derive from a woman aged 40 to 50 in good health and CMV-seropositive. CDR3s include the opening cysteine and the closing phenylalanine or tryptophan. The order of the fields is CDR3 DNA, CDR3 protein, clone size, J gene, CDR3 length, D gene, V gene. D genes are given only for firm matches. Clone size, where shown, is once, few, many, or a class for clones that have expanded.

TGTGCCAGCAGTTGGGACAGAAACTACGAGCAGTACTTC,CASSWDRNYEQYF,-,TRBJ2-7,13,TRBD1,TRBV6-4
TGTGCCAGCAGCTTAGGCGCGGGGTACACCGGGGAGCTGTTTTTT,CASSLGAGYTGELFF,-,TRBJ2-2,15,-,TRBV7-9
TGTGCCAGCAGTCCCTCGCAGGGGGCTATGTACGAGCAGTACTTC,CASSPSQGAMYEQYF,-,TRBJ2-7,15,TRBD1,TRBV6-5
TGTGCCAGCAGTTTAGACAGGTTCACCGGGGAGCTGTTTTTT,CASSLDRFTGELFF,-,TRBJ2-2,14,-,TRBV27
TGCAGCGCCCTGACAGGGGAGCCGGATGGCTACACCTTC,CSALTGEPDGYTF,-,TRBJ1-2,13,TRBD1,TRBV29-1
TGTGCCAGCAGCCAAACAGGGGGCGCAGATACGCAGTATTTT,CASSQTGGADTQYF,once,TRBJ2-3,14,TRBD1,TRBV6-5
TGCGCCAGCAGCTTGACTACCGTCGCGAACACCGGGGAGCTGTTTTTT,CASSLTTVANTGELFF,-,TRBJ2-2,16,-,TRBV5-1
TGTGCCAGCTCACTCGCGGGGGGTTCGGGAGATACGCAGTATTTT,CASSLAGGSGDTQYF,-,TRBJ2-3,15,TRBD2,TRBV18
TGTGCCAGCAGCGTTCAGGGGGCGAAAGAGACCCAGTACTTC,CASSVQGAKETQYF,-,TRBJ2-5,14,TRBD1,TRBV9
TGTGCCAGCAGTCGCGGGGGGATTTGGGGCGAGGCTCGCTCCTACGAGCAGTACTTC,CASSRGGIWGEARSYEQYF,few,TRBJ2-7,19,TRBD2,TRBV7-2
TGCGCCAGCAGCTCCACGCAGGGGGCTGGAAACACCATATATTTT,CASSSTQGAGNTIYF,once,TRBJ1-3,15,TRBD1,TRBV5-1
TGTGCCAGCAGTTTAGGGACACGGCCCTACGAGCAGTACTTC,CASSLGTRPYEQYF,-,TRBJ2-7,14,-,TRBV27
TGTGCCAGCAGTTTCTTCGGGGAGCTGTTTTTT,CASSFFGELFF,-,TRBJ2-2,11,-,TRBV27
TGCGCCAGCAGCTTGGGACGGGGAAAGAACACTGAAGCTTTCTTT,CASSLGRGKNTEAFF,few,TRBJ1-1,15,-,TRBV5-1
TGTGCCGTACAGGCTTATAGCAATCAGCCCCAGCATTTT,CAVQAYSNQPQHF,-,TRBJ1-5,13,-,TRBV28
TGTGCCAGCAGCTTAAACAAATACTACGAGCAGTACTTC,CASSLNKYYEQYF,-,TRBJ2-7,13,-,TRBV7-8
TGTGCCAGCAGTGGTGCCGGGACTAGCGGGAGGGAGCAGTTCTTC,CASSGAGTSGREQFF,-,TRBJ2-1,15,TRBD2,TRBV28
TGTGCCAGTAGTAAAGGGGACTATGGCTACACCTTC,CASSKGDYGYTF,-,TRBJ1-2,12,-,TRBV19
TGTGCCAGCAGCCCGCCCCTCCATAGCGGATGGGGGACAGATACGCAGTATTTT,CASSPPLHSGWGTDTQYF,-,TRBJ2-3,18,-,TRBV13
TGCGCCAGCAGCCAAGGGACAGGGAACTACGAGCAGTACTTC,CASSQGTGNYEQYF,-,TRBJ2-7,14,TRBD1,TRBV4-1
TGTGCCAGCAGCTTGGGGGCGGGCTGGGGGGAGCAGTACTTC,CASSLGAGWGEQYF,-,TRBJ2-7,14,-,TRBV7-2
TGTGCCACGAGAGGAACTACTAGCTCCACGGGCACAGATACGCAGTATTTT,CATRGTTSSTGTDTQYF,-,TRBJ2-3,17,-,TRBV15
TGTGCCAGCAGCCACGGGACAGGGGTGGATGAGCAGTTCTTC,CASSHGTGVDEQFF,-,TRBJ2-1,14,TRBD1,TRBV11-2
TGTGCCAGCAGTCGGACTAGCGACTCCTACGAGCAGTACTTC,CASSRTSDSYEQYF,-,TRBJ2-7,14,TRBD2,TRBV7-2
TGTGCTAGCAGCCCCAATCTTCCGGGGTCTGGAAACACCATATATTTT,CASSPNLPGSGNTIYF,-,TRBJ1-3,16,-,TRBV7-7
TGTGCCAGCAGCGTAGAAGTAGGAGGCCCCTACGAGCAGTACTTC,CASSVEVGGPYEQYF,-,TRBJ2-7,15,-,TRBV9
TGTGCCAGCAGTTGGTCGTCCGGGACAGGGACTGAAAAACTGTTTTTT,CASSWSSGTGTEKLFF,-,TRBJ1-4,16,TRBD1,TRBV28
TGCGCCAGCAGCCTGGGAGCGGGGTCGCTCACCGGGGAGCTGTTTTTT,CASSLGAGSLTGELFF,-,TRBJ2-2,16,TRBD2,TRBV5-1
TGTGCCAGTAGTATCGGGACAGAGAACACTGAAGCTTTCTTT,CASSIGTENTEAFF,once,TRBJ1-1,14,TRBD1,TRBV19
TGCGCCAGCAGCCAAGATGGGGGGTCAGATACGCAGTATTTT,CASSQDGGSDTQYF,-,TRBJ2-3,14,-,TRBV4-3
TGTGCCAGCAGGGGTCAGGGATCGAACACCGGGGAGCTGTTTTTT,CASRGQGSNTGELFF,-,TRBJ2-2,15,-,TRBV6-5
TGTGCCAGCAGCGTAGTCCCAGCGGGAGACACCGGGGAGCTGTTTTTT,CASSVVPAGDTGELFF,-,TRBJ2-2,16,TRBD2,TRBV9
TGTGCCAGCAGCGTGAGGGACAGGCCCGGCGGCTACCCCTTC,CASSVRDRPGGYPF,-,TRBJ1-2,14,TRBD1,TRBV9
TGCAGCGTTGAAGAAGTCGCGGGGGGGCCGGGTGAGCAGTTCTTC,CSVEEVAGGPGEQFF,-,TRBJ2-1,15,TRBD2,TRBV29-1
TGTGCCAGCAGTCAAACAGGGGGCTATCAGCCCCAGCATTTT,CASSQTGGYQPQHF,-,TRBJ1-5,14,TRBD1,TRBV2
TGTGCCAGCATTCTAGGGACTAGCGGGCCCTCTTACGAGCAGTACTTC,CASILGTSGPSYEQYF,-,TRBJ2-7,16,TRBD2,TRBV28
TGTGCCATCACCCCAGCGGGAGACTCAGAGACCCAGTACTTC,CAITPAGDSETQYF,few,TRBJ2-5,14,TRBD2,TRBV10-3
TGTGCCAGCAGCTCAATTAACACCGGGGAGCTGTTTTTT,CASSSINTGELFF,few,TRBJ2-2,13,-,TRBV7-2
TGTGCCAGCAGTGCAGGGGTGATTAATCAGCCCCAGCATTTT,CASSAGVINQPQHF,-,TRBJ1-5,14,-,TRBV6-4
TGCAGCGTTGTCCCTAGCTCCTACAATGAGCAGTTCTTC,CSVVPSSYNEQFF,-,TRBJ2-1,13,-,TRBV29-1
TGTGCCAGCAGCCATGGGACTAGCGGGCGCTACGAGCAGTACTTC,CASSHGTSGRYEQYF,-,TRBJ2-7,15,TRBD2,TRBV11-2
TGTGCCAGCAGCGTAGGGGCAGGATTGAACACTGAAGCTTTCTTT,CASSVGAGLNTEAFF,-,TRBJ1-1,15,-,TRBV9
TGTGCCAGCAGTTTCTCCCGGGGAGGTCAGCCCCAGCATTTT,CASSFSRGGQPQHF,-,TRBJ1-5,14,-,TRBV28
TGTGCCAGCAGCTTAGGGACACAGGGTGTCGGAAGTCGAGCTTTCTTT,CASSLGTQGVGSRAFF,-,TRBJ1-1,16,-,TRBV7-2
TGCAGCGTCGACAGGGTGGGTGGCTACACCTTC,CSVDRVGGYTF,-,TRBJ1-2,11,TRBD1,TRBV29-1
TGTGCCAGTAGTATCAGCGGGGGGGTTGGGACCTACGAGCAGTACTTC,CASSISGGVGTYEQYF,-,TRBJ2-7,16,TRBD2,TRBV19
TGTGCCAGCGCACCCAGGGGTTTCTTCTCTGGAAACACCATATATTTT,CASAPRGFFSGNTIYF,few,TRBJ1-3,16,-,TRBV2
TGTGCCAGCGGAGAACAGGGTAACGGTCAGCCCCAGCATTTT,CASGEQGNGQPQHF,-,TRBJ1-5,14,-,TRBV2
TGTGCTAGTGGTTTGTCGGGACAAGATCAGCCCCAGCATTTT,CASGLSGQDQPQHF,-,TRBJ1-5,14,-,TRBV12-5
TGTGCCAGCAGTTCCTCGATACAGGGCGGGGGGGCTGAAGCTTTCTTT,CASSSSIQGGGAEAFF,few,TRBJ1-1,16,-,TRBV28
TGTGCCAGCAGCTCGATAAGAGCGGGGGGGTTCACAGATACGCAGTATTTT,CASSSIRAGGFTDTQYF,few,TRBJ2-3,17,TRBD2,TRBV13
TGTGCCAGCAGCTTACGGAGCCGCGATGAAAAACTGTTTTTT,CASSLRSRDEKLFF,-,TRBJ1-4,14,-,TRBV9
TGTGCCAGTAGTACCGACTGGAGCTCTGGGGCCAACGTCCTGACTTTC,CASSTDWSSGANVLTF,few,TRBJ2-6,16,-,TRBV19
TGTGCCAGTAATAAGGGGGCGGCCTACGAGCAGTACTTC,CASNKGAAYEQYF,-,TRBJ2-7,13,TRBD1,TRBV19